These 10 T cell receptor beta chains came from one sample sequenced in a study of T cells in Graves' hyperthyroidism and ophthalmopathy. Amplification targeted TCR beta CDR3 regions from RNA transcripts. HTBI primers were the set used in a first-round RT-PCR of the TCR CDR3. From the multiplex PCR reads, TCRdb called clonotypes with MiXCR, one entry per CDR3 protein. The sample records under 350,000 distinct CDR3 sequences, about an eighth being singletons. The sample taken for sequencing was blood. Receptor source: a woman in her 30s with Graves' hyperthyroidism that later progressed to Graves' ophthalmopathy.

This clonotype was seen ten or more times. The rearrangement joins TRBV20-1 to TRBJ1-2, with 7 bases lining up with TRBD1. This CDR3 spans 14 amino acids. J lost 0 bases, V lost 4 bases, and 5 bases had no gene match. Per germline, CDR1 DFQATT and CDR2 SNEGSKA (reference sequence). CDR3 coding DNA: TGCAGTGCTACGGAGAGGGGGCCTAACTATGGCTACACCTTC. It translates to CSATERGPNYGYTF.

This clonotype was counted at least ten times. The V call is TRBV4-3, the J call TRBJ1-1, with D unresolved. Trimming pared 0 bases from V and 7 bases from J, leaving 9 bases between. The CDR3 totals 13 residues. CDR1 and CDR2 (germline): LGHNA, YSLEER. The CDR3 coding sequence is TGCGCCAGCAGCCAAGATATAGCCGGTGAAGCTTTCTTT. It specifies CASSQDIAGEAFF.

There are many counts of this clonotype. The V call is TRBV11-2, the J call TRBJ1-1, with D possibly TRBD1 on 5 matching bases. This CDR3 contains 15 residues. Germline V CDR1 and CDR2: SGHAT, FQNNGV. Trimming removed 2 bases from V and 3 bases from J, with 13 bases in between. The CDR3 region is CASSLQGGGHTEAFF. Written as DNA, the CDR3 is TGTGCCAGCAGCTTACAGGGTGGGGGTCACACTGAAGCTTTCTTT.

The genes are TRBV27 and TRBJ2-2; D is uncertain. V was clipped by 3 bases and J by 0 bases, with 8 bases between them. Germline V gives CDR1 MNHEY, CDR2 SMNVEV (reference sequence). There are 15 residues in the CDR3. CDR3 DNA: TGTGCCAGCAGTTTCTTCAGGTCGAACACCGGGGAGCTGTTTTTT. As protein: CASSFFRSNTGELFF.

The sample holds many counts of this clonotype. The chain couples TRBV18 to TRBJ1-1; D is ambiguous. The V end lost 1 base, the J end lost 6 bases, and 3 bases lay between the germline ends. The germline gives CDR1 KGHSH, CDR2 LQKENI. The CDR3 extends over 11 amino acids. In DNA form, the CDR3 reads TGTGCCAGCTCACCACGGTCTGAAGCTTTCTTT. Amino acid sequence: CASSPRSEAFF.

This clonotype occurred many times. The chain has TRBV2 and TRBJ2-7, with 9 positions matching TRBD1. This CDR3 region has 14 residues. The J segment lost 2 bases and the V segment lost 6 bases, leaving 5 bases of the junction unmatched. CDR1 and CDR2 (germline): SNHLY, FYNNEI. The CDR3 coding sequence is TGTGCCAGCAGCCCCCGACAGGGGGCCTACGAGCAGTACTTC. Translated: CASSPRQGAYEQYF.

At least ten counts were recorded for this clonotype. The genes are TRBV7-9 and TRBJ2-7; D unresolved. This CDR3 is 13 amino acids long. Trimming took 4 bases from V and 4 from J, leaving 11 bases between them. The germline gives CDR1 SEHNR, CDR2 FQNEAQ (reference sequence). The CDR3 loop is CASSSEPGYEQYF. CDR3 bases: TGTGCCAGCAGCTCGGAACCGGGTTACGAGCAGTACTTC.

This clonotype was found many times. The chain uses TRBV28 and TRBJ2-3, with D possibly matching TRBD2 (6 bases). This CDR3 contains 17 residues. The germline CDR1 and CDR2 sequences are MDHEN and SYDVKM. V lost 5 bases and J lost 0, with 18 bases in between. The CDR3 sequence: CASSLTSVAASTDTQYF. DNA for the CDR3: TGTGCCAGCAGTCTAACTTCCGTAGCGGCTAGCACAGATACGCAGTATTTT.

This clonotype was counted ten times or more. V usage is TRBV2 and J usage is TRBJ2-1; 14 nucleotides agree with TRBD2. The CDR3 totals 16 residues. Germline V gives CDR1 SNHLY, CDR2 FYNNEI. V lost 6 bases and J lost 5; bases outside the gene matches: 6. For the CDR3, the DNA is TGTGCCAGCAGCCCCGGGACTAGCGGGAGTAACAATGAGCAGTTCTTC. It encodes CASSPGTSGSNNEQFF.

This clonotype was detected ten times or more. This chain links TRBV5-1 with TRBJ2-7; weak D call: TRBD2 (6 bases). The CDR3 has 15 amino acids. Trimming left V 0 bases short and J 5 bases short, with 15 bases between. Germline CDR1 SGHRS, CDR2 YFSETQ. CDR3: CASSLDLGRNDEQYF. CDR3 bases: TGCGCCAGCAGCTTGGATCTCGGGAGAAACGACGAGCAGTACTTC.